Listed here is a single TCR beta chain. TCRdb processed the 5' RACE reads anew with MiXCR; each CDR3 protein has one entry. In the table there are hundreds of thousands of distinct CDR3 sequences, around 21% of which are singletons. These data are taken from a study of identical twins. The CDR3 spans 15 residues. Trimming at V came to 5 bases and at J to 5 bases, leaving 11 bases not matched to a gene. CDR1 SGHRS and CDR2 YFSETQ come from the germline V gene. These data were likewise used in another study, on T cells expressing NK-cell markers. That paper notes: Sequencing covered eight donors, seven HCMV-seropositive and one seronegative.

Sequencing input: PBMCs. The chain uses TRBV5-1 and TRBJ2-5, with TRBD1 matching over 8 bases. The origin of this receptor is a woman between 18 and 29 years old in good health. The CDR3 nucleotides read TGCGCCAGCAGGCGCCGGGTGACAGGGGATGAGACCCAGTACTTC. Translated: CASRRRVTGDETQYF.